Following are 19 T cell receptor beta chains from one sample sequenced in a study of T cell changes during pregnancy in multiple sclerosis (dated by TCRdb to about 2019). Libraries were prepared through the immunoSEQ multiplex PCR assay. The clones in this table, taken by TCRdb from immuneACCESS, are in-frame only. Not every clone is retained; where verified, under half of the shortfall comes from an unresolved V gene, and the cause of the rest is unknown. The sample data list roughly 38,000 clones, and approximately 92% of these were observed just once. 26% of the sample goes to the ten largest clones. The sample here was CD8+ T cells from peripheral blood mononuclear cells, taken before pregnancy. The receptors derive from a female donor with multiple sclerosis, enrolled in a pregnancy study.

The chain has TRBV27 and TRBJ2-7, with D maybe TRBD2 (5 bases). V was trimmed by 5 bases and J by 5 bases, leaving 13 bases between them. Germline V lookup: CDR1 MNHEY, CDR2 SMNVEV (reference sequence). The CDR3 is made up of 13 amino acids. In DNA, the CDR3 is TGTGCCAGCAGTCTTAATTCCGGGGACGAGCAGTACTTC. It translates to CASSLNSGDEQYF.

The gene calls are TRBV19 and TRBJ2-5, with 9 bases fitting TRBD2. Germline trimming cut 3 bases from V and 2 bases from J; bases unmatched to any gene: 7. CDR3 size: 16 residues. Germline lookup yields CDR1 LNHDA and CDR2 SQIVND (reference sequence). CDR3 amino acids: CASSIGAGGIQETQYF. The CDR3 DNA is TGTGCCAGTAGTATCGGAGCGGGAGGAATACAAGAGACCCAGTACTTC.

This chain uses TRBV10-3 with TRBJ1-6; a possible D gene is TRBD1 (5 bases). The germline CDR1 and CDR2 sequences are ENHRY and SYGVKD. Trimming left V 2 bases short and J 8 bases short, with 22 bases between. This CDR3 has 18 residues. DNA of the CDR3: TGTGCCATCAGTGAGGCGCGGGGTGGGACGGTTCGTGATTCACCCCTCCACTTT. It specifies CAISEARGGTVRDSPLHF.

The chain carries TRBV9 and TRBJ2-5; the match to TRBD2 covers 8 bases. J gave up 3 bases and V 0 bases, and 1 base lay outside the gene matches. Germline lookup yields CDR1 SGDLS and CDR2 YYNGEE. The CDR3 covers 14 residues. The CDR3 region has the DNA TGTGCCAGCAGCGTAGGAGCGGGAGAAGAGACCCAGTACTTC. Translating it yields CASSVGAGEETQYF.

The chain couples TRBV7-3 to TRBJ1-2; TRBD1 matches at 9 bases. This CDR3 is 12 amino acids long. Trimming removed 5 bases from V and 13 bases from J; junction bases left unmatched: 8. Germline V CDR1 and CDR2: SGHTA, FQGTGA. The CDR3 region is CASSPGQGKVTF. CDR3 DNA sequence: TGTGCCAGCAGCCCCGGACAGGGGAAAGTCACCTTC.

This sequence joins TRBV10-3 and TRBJ2-3, with D perhaps TRBD1 (6 bases). With 6 bases removed from V and 2 bases from J, the gap between germline ends came to 24 bases. CDR1 and CDR2 (germline): ENHRY, SYGVKD. The CDR3 runs 18 residues. In nucleotides, the CDR3 is TGTGCCATCAGGCCCTCATCTCTGACAGGCGTGGACACAGATACGCAGTATTTT. It specifies CAIRPSSLTGVDTDTQYF.

This clone occurred once. The chain recombines TRBV18 with TRBJ1-1, with no clear D. There are 15 residues in the CDR3. V lost 5 bases, J lost 0 bases, and 13 bases lay in between. From germline, CDR1 is KGHSH and CDR2 LQKENI. Here the CDR3 reads CASSGSTGLNTEAFF. Written as DNA, the CDR3 is TGTGCCAGCTCAGGATCGACGGGATTGAACACTGAAGCTTTCTTT.

In its sample, this clone was seen once. The genes are TRBV28 and TRBJ2-7; the match to TRBD2 covers 7 bases. This CDR3 region has 12 residues. V trimming: 3 bases; J trimming: 6 bases; junction bases outside the gene matches: 2. Germline lookup yields CDR1 MDHEN and CDR2 SYDVKM. The CDR3 is CASSLGGAEQYF. CDR3 DNA: TGTGCCAGCAGTTTGGGAGGGGCCGAGCAGTACTTC.

The rearrangement uses TRBV9 and TRBJ2-1; 8 positions match TRBD1. The V gene end was trimmed by 3 bases and the J gene end by 9 bases; junction bases not matched to a gene: 14. Germline CDR1 is SGDLS and CDR2 is YYNGEE. The CDR3 contains 16 residues. CDR3 residues: CASSDRVDRERIEQFF. CDR3 sequence (DNA): TGTGCCAGCAGCGACCGCGTGGACAGGGAGAGGATTGAGCAGTTCTTC.

The V call is TRBV5-4, the J call TRBJ1-1; D unclear. The germline CDR1 and CDR2 sequences are SGHNT and YYREEE (reference sequence). V shed 1 base and J shed 0 bases, with 7 bases lying between them. The CDR3 loop spans 14 amino acids. Here the CDR3 DNA reads TGTGCCAGCAGCTTGCCCTACTTGAACACTGAAGCTTTCTTT. Residues: CASSLPYLNTEAFF.

The chain has TRBV11-2 and TRBJ2-2; TRBD1 is a possible D gene (6 bases). V was cut by 1 base and J by 1 base, with 16 bases left in between. Germline V lookup: CDR1 SGHAT, CDR2 FQNNGV. This CDR3 contains 18 residues. This CDR3 is CASSLVGTEQGNTGELFF. For the CDR3, the DNA is TGTGCCAGCAGCTTAGTGGGAACCGAACAGGGGAACACCGGGGAGCTGTTTTTT.

The V call is TRBV27, the J call TRBJ1-5; 7 bases fit TRBD1. This CDR3 has 13 amino acids. The germline V gene encodes CDR1 MNHEY and CDR2 SMNVEV (reference sequence). V gave up 5 bases and J gave up 7 bases; unmatched junction bases: 5. The CDR3 DNA is TGTGCCAGCAGTCCACAGGGGTGGCAGCCCCAGCATTTT. Amino acid sequence: CASSPQGWQPQHF.

This chain links TRBV14 with TRBJ2-5, with 12 bases that match TRBD2. Per the germline V gene, CDR1 is SGHDN and CDR2 is FVKESK. The J segment lost 4 bases and the V segment lost 0 bases, leaving 9 bases of the junction unmatched. The length of the CDR3 is 18 residues. As DNA, the CDR3 is TGTGCCAGCAGCCAAGAGTCGGCGCCTAGCGGGGGGGTAGAGACCCAGTACTTC. Translating gives CASSQESAPSGGVETQYF.

The V call is TRBV15, the J call TRBJ1-2; D perhaps matches TRBD1 (6 bases). Between the trimmed V and J ends, which lost 3 bases and 7 bases, there was a span of 15 bases. CDR1 LNHNV and CDR2 YYDKDF come from the germline V gene (reference sequence). The CDR3 contains 14 residues. The CDR3 region has the DNA TGTGCCACCAGCAGGCTCCTACAGGGAGTTGGCTACACCTTC. Translated: CATSRLLQGVGYTF.

The CDR3: CASRDFGSMDYGYTF. CDR3 nucleotide sequence: TGTGCCAGCAGGGATTTTGGGAGTATGGACTATGGCTACACCTTC. The chain combines TRBV6-1 with TRBJ1-2; D not resolved. Germline-derived CDR1 and CDR2 are MNHNS and SASEGT. Trimming pared 6 bases from V and 3 bases from J, leaving 17 bases between. The CDR3 extends over 15 amino acids.

The chain has TRBV27 and TRBJ2-3; D unclear. Trimming stripped 3 bases from V and 4 bases from J, with 5 bases between. Looked up from germline, CDR1 is MNHEY and CDR2 is SMNVEV (reference sequence). The CDR3 contains 12 residues. DNA of the CDR3: TGTGCCAGCAGTTTTCGTCCAGATACGCAGTATTTT. It yields the protein CASSFRPDTQYF.

This chain connects TRBV27 to TRBJ1-4; 8 bases are a match to TRBD1. The CDR3 runs 14 residues. Germline lookup yields CDR1 MNHEY and CDR2 SMNVEV (reference sequence). The V segment lost 5 bases and the J segment 5 bases; nucleotides outside the gene matches: 4. CDR3 sequence: CASSRDRLNEKLFF. The CDR3 region has the DNA TGTGCCAGCAGTCGGGACAGGCTGAATGAAAAACTGTTTTTT.

The V call is TRBV10-2, the J call TRBJ1-3; D gene uncertain. The CDR3 totals 15 residues. Trimming shortened V by 0 bases and J by 0 bases, and 6 bases separated the two germline ends. CDR1 is WSHSY and CDR2 is SAAADI in the germline V gene. CDR3 protein: CASSESGVSGNTIYF. The CDR3 bases are TGCGCCAGCAGTGAGTCGGGCGTCTCTGGAAACACCATATATTTT.

This sequence joins TRBV5-6 and TRBJ2-1, with 7 bases lining up with TRBD1. This CDR3 is 15 amino acids long. CDR1 is SGHDT, CDR2 YYEEEE, per germline. V lost 3 bases and J lost 4; bases outside the gene matches: 7. CDR3 nucleotide sequence: TGTGCCAGCAGCTCCGGGACAGCTAGGTACAATGAGCAGTTCTTC. Protein product: CASSSGTARYNEQFF.